This TCR beta chain was profiled in a study of Graves' ophthalmopathy and Graves' hyperthyroidism. As regards this clonotype: What it binds is unknown.

The CDR3 has 14 residues. Germline values: CDR1 SGDLS, CDR2 YYNGEE. V was cut by 1 base and J by 4 bases, with 11 bases left in between. TCR beta CDR3 amplification used RNA transcripts. HTBI primers were used in a first-round RT-PCR, which preceded a second-round multiplex PCR. Via MiXCR, TCRdb re-called the multiplex PCR reads, giving one row per CDR3 protein. The sample comprises roughly 500,000 distinct CDR3 sequences, roughly an eighth of which are singletons, and roughly 10% rests with the top ten. Study findings and constraints: Also, most clonotypes expanded in the thyroid above 0.001 frequency appeared in blood.

The clonotype was recovered from a woman in her twenties or thirties with Graves' ophthalmopathy. This chain joins TRBV9 and TRBJ1-2, with a weak D call TRBD1 (6 bases). The sequenced material came from blood. CDR3 DNA: TGTGCCAGCAGCGTATCCCCGGACAGCTATGGCTACACCTTC. Its protein product is CASSVSPDSYGYTF.